These 12 T cell receptor beta chains came from one sample sequenced in a study of Graves' ophthalmopathy and Graves' hyperthyroidism. Amplified material comprised TCR beta CDR3 regions derived from RNA transcripts. Second-round multiplex PCR came after a first-round RT-PCR that employed HTBI primers. TCRdb called the multiplex PCR reads again in MiXCR, with one record for every CDR3 protein. The sample consists of under 400,000 distinct CDR3 sequences, around a sixth of them appearing once. The sample taken for sequencing was peripheral blood. The source of these receptors is an adult man with Graves' ophthalmopathy.

V gene TRBV19 combines with J gene TRBJ2-5; D call uncertain. Trimming stripped 5 bases from V and 5 bases from J, with 12 bases between. CDR1 is LNHDA, CDR2 SQIVND, per germline (reference sequence). There are 13 residues in the CDR3. The chain's CDR3 is CASSPTVRETQYF. CDR3 nucleotide sequence: TGTGCCAGTAGTCCAACAGTCAGGGAGACCCAGTACTTC.

J is TRBJ2-7 and V is TRBV10-3, with 8 bases that match TRBD1. The last part of the DNA fits TRBJ2-1 better; the J call may be wrong. Germline-derived CDR1 and CDR2 are ENHRY and SYGVKD. The CDR3 is made up of 14 amino acids. CDR3: CASAHYRQGYEQFF. The CDR3 DNA reads as TGTGCCTCAGCACATTACAGACAGGGGTACGAGCAGTTCTTC.

This clonotype was recorded many times. The chain joins TRBV11-2 to TRBJ2-7; 8 bases align to TRBD2. Germline loops: CDR1 SGHAT, CDR2 FQNNGV. The ends lost 3 bases at V and 3 bases at J; junction bases unmatched: 13. The CDR3 totals 17 residues. The CDR3, as DNA: TGTGCCAGCAGCTTGGGTACAGAGTTTACTAGCGGCTACGAGCAGTACTTC. Protein: CASSLGTEFTSGYEQYF.

The genes are TRBV12-3 or TRBV12-4 and TRBJ1-6; 8 nucleotides line up with TRBD1. The CDR3 spans 14 residues. Trimming at V came to 5 bases and at J to 8 bases, leaving 5 bases not matched to a gene. The CDR3 DNA is TGTGCCAGCAGTCCTGGGACAGGTTATTCACCCCTCCACTTT. This translates into CASSPGTGYSPLHF.

There are many counts of this clonotype. The chain carries TRBV6-1 and TRBJ2-6, with D possibly matching TRBD1 (5 bases). Germline CDR1 is MNHNS and CDR2 is SASEGT. Trimming left V 4 bases short and J 0 bases short, with 16 bases between. The CDR3 extends over 18 amino acids. Here the CDR3 DNA reads TGTGCCAGCAGTGCCGACTGGCAGGGTTTCTCTGGGGCCAACGTCCTGACTTTC. This codes for CASSADWQGFSGANVLTF.

Many counts were recorded for this clonotype. The chain carries TRBV29-1 and TRBJ1-1; D possibly corresponds to TRBD1 (5 bases). The CDR3 totals 13 residues. Looked up from germline, CDR1 is SQVTM and CDR2 is ANQGSEA. V was pared by 7 bases and J by 1 base, with 13 bases between. The CDR3 sequence: CSARGGTNTEAFF. The CDR3 DNA is TGCAGCGCCCGCGGAGGGACGAACACTGAAGCTTTCTTT. Using reference TRBV29-1 and TRBJ1-1 for the parts outside the CDR3, the full variable domain is SAVISQKPSRDICQRGTSLTIQCQVDSQVTMMFWYRQQPGQSLTLIATANQGSEATYESGFVIDKFPISRPNLTFSTLTVSNMSPEDSSIYLCSARGGTNTEAFFGQGTRLTVV.

This rearrangement joins TRBV6-5 to TRBJ1-1; perhaps TRBD1 as D (6 bases). CDR3 size: 16 residues. V shed 2 bases and J shed 4 bases, with 17 bases lying between them. Per the germline V gene, CDR1 is MNHEY and CDR2 is SVGAGI. The CDR3 DNA reads TGTGCCAGCAGTTACAGAACAGGGCCCAGAGGCACTGAAGCTTTCTTT. Translating it yields CASSYRTGPRGTEAFF.

In this sample, this clonotype turned up many times. This sequence joins TRBV9 and TRBJ2-5; TRBD2 agrees at 10 bases. V dropped 2 bases and J dropped 1; count of bases not matched to a gene: 5. The CDR3 contains 16 residues. CDR1 and CDR2 (germline): SGDLS, YYNGEE. The CDR3 here is CASSVTSGALQETQYF. CDR3 in DNA: TGTGCCAGCAGCGTTACTAGCGGGGCCCTCCAAGAGACCCAGTACTTC.

This clonotype was observed at least ten times. This chain connects TRBV9 to TRBJ1-2; TRBD1 might be the D (5 bases). Germline-derived CDR1 and CDR2 are SGDLS and YYNGEE. Between the trimmed V and J ends, which lost 0 bases and 4 bases, there was a span of 22 bases. This CDR3 region has 18 residues. CDR3 protein: CASSVAPLGEGTVYGYTF. The CDR3 DNA reads as TGTGCCAGCAGCGTAGCCCCTCTGGGGGAGGGGACTGTCTATGGCTACACCTTC.

This clonotype was detected many times. The chain couples TRBV27 to TRBJ2-6; D uncertain. CDR1 MNHEY and CDR2 SMNVEV come from the germline V gene (reference sequence). V was trimmed by 5 bases and J by 0 bases, leaving 2 bases between them. The CDR3 runs to 13 residues. The DNA for the CDR3 is TGTGCCAGCAGTAACTCTGGGGCCAACGTCCTGACTTTC. Translation gives CASSNSGANVLTF. Combining the CDR3 with reference TRBV27 and TRBJ2-6 gives the whole variable domain EAQVTQNPRYLITVTGKKLTVTCSQNMNHEYMSWYRQDPGLGLRQIYYSMNVEVTDKGDVPEGYKVSRKEKRNFPLILESPSPNQTSLYFCASSNSGANVLTFGAGSRLTVL.

The table lists this clonotype with many counts. The chain couples TRBV19 to TRBJ2-5; either TRBD1 or TRBD2 may supply D (5 bases each). CDR1 is LNHDA, CDR2 SQIVND, per germline (reference sequence). With 6 bases removed from V and 4 bases from J, the gap between germline ends came to 15 bases. The CDR3 extends over 14 amino acids. This CDR3 reads CASRLREGGETQYF. The CDR3 nucleotides read TGTGCCAGTAGGCTCAGGGAAGGAGGAGAGACCCAGTACTTC. Full variable domain (missing parts from reference TRBV19 and TRBJ2-5): DGGITQSPKYLFRKEGQNVTLSCEQNLNHDAMYWYRQDPGQGLRLIYYSQIVNDFQKGDIAEGYSVSREKKESFPLTVTSAQKNPTAFYLCASRLREGGETQYFGPGTRLLVL.

This clonotype has ten or more counts. This chain connects TRBV30 to TRBJ2-2; D is perhaps TRBD1 (5 bases). Trimming pared 0 bases from V and 4 bases from J, leaving 9 bases between. Germline CDR1 reads GTSNPN; CDR2 reads SVGIG (reference sequence). The length of the CDR3 is 14 residues. The CDR3 DNA reads as TGTGCCTGGAGTGTAGGGGAATTCACCGGGGAGCTGTTTTTT. Translated: CAWSVGEFTGELFF.